This T cell receptor beta chain stems from a study of shared clonotypes between healthy human individuals. In the study overall: Used for every donor were three CD4 naive, three CD4 memory, two CD8 naive and one CD8 memory plate. Study-wide results and limits: Among the subsets, naive ones generally showed larger estimated richness than memory ones.

The CDR3 runs to 15 residues. Germline-derived CDR1 and CDR2 are SGHTA and FQGNSA. The germline V and J ends were trimmed by 5 bases and 0 bases, with 11 bases remaining between them. Each PCR replicate from the sorted subsets contained about 200 ng DNA, which is tens of thousands of T cell genomes. TCRdb's table, derived via immunoSEQ multiplex PCR, lists solely in-frame clones and lacks some. Found here are 2 million to 2.5 million clones, approximately 94% of them singletons; the top ten hold approximately 0.13%. For this clone: Its matching antigen is unknown.

Sequencing input: naive CD4+ T cells sorted from blood. Sample subset: CD45RA+ positively selected. This sequence originates from a man between 18 and 35 years old in good health. V and J are TRBV7-2 and TRBJ2-1; D is perhaps TRBD1 (5 bases). CDR3 sequence (DNA): TGTGCCAGCAGCCGGACACGAGGCTCCTACAATGAGCAGTTCTTC. Translating gives CASSRTRGSYNEQFF.